The 18 T cell receptor beta chains presented below share a single source sample, sequenced in a study of Ad26.COV2.S vaccination and SARS-CoV-2 variants. Sample treatment: around 19 received Ad26.COV2.S at low or high dose, single or two shots; about 5 received placebo; per-sample allocation not given. Samples analyzed were those drawn on day 63 after the first vaccine or placebo injection. Some clones are missing from TCRdb's copy, which holds only in-frame ones; the method was immunoSEQ multiplex PCR. The sample records about 330,000 clones, roughly 90% being singletons. The material was peripheral blood, obtained in a trial of Ad26.COV2.S vaccine versus placebo. Source of these receptors: a person between 18 and 65 years old who received the Ad26.COV2.S COVID-19 vaccine or a placebo.

The gene calls are TRBV3-1 (or the pseudogene TRBV3-2) and TRBJ2-3; D gene ambiguous. Trimming cost V 2 bases and J 1 base, with 7 bases left between them. CDR3 length: 14 amino acids. Germline assignment: CDR1 LGHDT and CDR2 YNNKEL (reference sequence). The CDR3 DNA reads TGTGCCAGCAGCCAACAGGTCGGCACAGATACGCAGTATTTT. Translating gives CASSQQVGTDTQYF.

This sequence joins TRBV5-1 and TRBJ2-5, with 10 bases identical to TRBD2. Germline lookup yields CDR1 SGHRS and CDR2 YFSETQ. The CDR3 is 15 residues long. V shed 4 bases and J 2 bases; nucleotides not matched to a gene: 5. The DNA for the CDR3 is TGCGCCAGCAGCCCGCTAGCGGGAGTGCAAGAGACCCAGTACTTC. The encoded protein is CASSPLAGVQETQYF.

This chain uses TRBV7-2 with TRBJ2-4, with D perhaps given as TRBD1 or TRBD2 (5 bases each). Trimming took off 2 bases at V and 3 bases at J, with 11 bases between the two ends. Germline values: CDR1 SGHTA, CDR2 FQGNSA. The CDR3 runs to 15 residues. CDR3 DNA: TGTGCCAGCAGCTTAAAAGGGACGAGCAAAAACATTCAGTACTTC. This gives the protein CASSLKGTSKNIQYF. Supplemented by reference TRBV7-2 and TRBJ2-4, the full variable domain reads GAGVSQSPSNKVTEKGKDVELRCDPISGHTALYWYRQSLGQGLEFLIYFQGNSAPDKSGLPSDRFSAERTGGSVSTLTIQRTQQEDSAVYLCASSLKGTSKNIQYFGAGTRLSVL.

This rearrangement joins TRBV5-5 to TRBJ1-6, with TRBD1 matching 9 bases. Per germline, CDR1 SGHKS and CDR2 YYEKEE (reference sequence). Trimming removed 4 bases from V and 9 bases from J; junction bases left unmatched: 20. The CDR3 loop spans 19 amino acids. CDR3 sequence (DNA): TGTGCCAGCAGCAGATCAAAGGGCGCTATACGGGACAGGGCTTCACCCCTCCACTTT. Translating it yields CASSRSKGAIRDRASPLHF.

This clone has a single count. This rearrangement joins TRBV7-9 to TRBJ2-2; 8 bases align to TRBD1. Germline V CDR1 and CDR2: SEHNR, FQNEAQ (reference sequence). V trimming: 5 bases; J trimming: 3 bases; junction bases outside the gene matches: 5. The CDR3 has 15 amino acids. This CDR3 reads CASSPGQGYTGELFF. The DNA of the CDR3 is TGTGCCAGCAGCCCTGGACAGGGTTACACCGGGGAGCTGTTTTTT. Complete variable domain (other parts from reference TRBV7-9 and TRBJ2-2): DTGVSQNPRHKITKRGQNVTFRCDPISEHNRLYWYRQTLGQGPEFLTYFQNEAQLEKSRLLSDRFSAERPKGSFSTLEIQRTEQGDSAMYLCASSPGQGYTGELFFGEGSRLTVL.

Note on this clone: The sample carries other DNA sequences with the same CDR3. This chain uses TRBV9 with TRBJ1-1; TRBD1 is a possible D gene (5 bases). The CDR3 runs 13 residues. Germline-derived CDR1 and CDR2 are SGDLS and YYNGEE. V was shortened by 1 base and J by 2 bases, with 6 bases between the two germline ends. Here the CDR3 reads CASSVWGNTEAFF. The CDR3 DNA reads as TGTGCCAGCAGCGTATGGGGCAACACTGAAGCTTTCTTT. Full variable domain (remainder filled in from reference TRBV9 and TRBJ1-1): DSGVTQTPKHLITATGQRVTLRCSPRSGDLSVYWYQQSLDQGLQFLIQYYNGEERAKGNILERFSAQQFPDLHSELNLSSLELGDSALYFCASSVWGNTEAFFGQGTRLTVV.

This chain links TRBV7-9 with TRBJ2-5; a possible D gene is TRBD1 (5 bases). Germline V gives CDR1 SEHNR, CDR2 FQNEAQ (reference sequence). The CDR3 runs 15 residues. V shed 7 bases and J shed 5 bases, with 20 bases lying between them. CDR3 DNA: TGTGCCAGCAACAGGATAGGGGAAGGGAATGAGACCCAGTACTTC. Encoded protein: CASNRIGEGNETQYF. Complete variable domain (other parts from reference TRBV7-9 and TRBJ2-5): DTGVSQNPRHKITKRGQNVTFRCDPISEHNRLYWYRQTLGQGPEFLTYFQNEAQLEKSRLLSDRFSAERPKGSFSTLEIQRTEQGDSAMYLCASNRIGEGNETQYFGPGTRLLVL.

This clone was found a few times. V gene TRBV4-2 combines with J gene TRBJ1-1; D unclear. The V gene lost 0 bases and the J gene lost 0 bases, with 11 bases spanning the gap. Germline loops: CDR1 LGHNA, CDR2 YNFKEQ. The CDR3 contains 16 residues. The CDR3 nucleotides are TGTGCCAGCAGCCAAGAAAAGTATCAAGTGAACACTGAAGCTTTCTTT. Amino acids: CASSQEKYQVNTEAFF.

The chain recombines TRBV10-3 with TRBJ1-1; perhaps TRBD1 as D (6 bases). There are 15 residues in the CDR3. Germline lookup yields CDR1 ENHRY and CDR2 SYGVKD. The V gene lost 2 bases and the J gene lost 6 bases, with 16 bases spanning the gap. CDR3 in amino acids: CAISETGRIIAEAFF. The CDR3 coding sequence is TGTGCCATCAGTGAGACAGGGAGGATAATCGCTGAAGCTTTCTTT.

The rearrangement joins TRBV7-9 to TRBJ2-1, with D unresolved. This CDR3 is built from 11 residues. V lost 6 bases to trimming and J lost 9 bases, with 9 bases between them. The germline gives CDR1 SEHNR, CDR2 FQNEAQ (reference sequence). For the CDR3, the DNA is TGTGCCAGCAGGATTAAGACTGAGCAGTTCTTC. It specifies CASRIKTEQFF. Using reference TRBV7-9 and TRBJ2-1 for the parts outside the CDR3, the full variable domain is DTGVSQNPRHKITKRGQNVTFRCDPISEHNRLYWYRQTLGQGPEFLTYFQNEAQLEKSRLLSDRFSAERPKGSFSTLEIQRTEQGDSAMYLCASRIKTEQFFGPGTRLTVL.

The chain is built from TRBV25-1 and TRBJ2-5, with 7 positions matching TRBD1. The trim removed 5 bases at V and 2 bases at J, leaving 8 bases unmatched. The CDR3 runs 15 residues. The germline V gene encodes CDR1 MGHDK and CDR2 SYGVNS. As DNA, the CDR3 is TGTGCCAGCAGTTCCCGACAGGGTATACAAGAGACCCAGTACTTC. Protein sequence: CASSSRQGIQETQYF.

This chain uses TRBV4-3 with TRBJ2-7; 14 bases fit TRBD2. The J segment lost 0 bases and the V segment lost 0 bases, leaving 7 bases of the junction unmatched. CDR3 length: 19 amino acids. Germline V gives CDR1 LGHNA, CDR2 YSLEER. Here the CDR3 DNA reads TGCGCCAGCAGCCAAGACAGGGGACTAGCGGGGGCCAGCTCCTACGAGCAGTACTTC. It encodes CASSQDRGLAGASSYEQYF.

The chain employs TRBV29-1 and TRBJ2-2, with D possibly being TRBD2 (6 bases). With 5 bases removed from V and 8 bases from J, the gap between germline ends came to 15 bases. CDR3 length: 13 residues. CDR1 and CDR2 from the germline V gene are SQVTM and ANQGSEA. CDR3 nucleotide sequence: TGCAGCGTTCTGGACTTCGGGGGAGGGGAGCTGTTTTTT. This codes for CSVLDFGGGELFF.

The chain links TRBV9 to TRBJ1-2; D may be TRBD1 (6 bases). CDR1 and CDR2 (germline): SGDLS, YYNGEE. The CDR3 contains 16 residues. The germline V and J ends were trimmed by 3 bases and 6 bases, with 21 bases remaining between them. CDR3 loop: CASSAYRDNRGNGYTF. The CDR3 nucleotides are TGTGCCAGCAGCGCCTACCGGGACAACCGGGGAAATGGCTACACCTTC.

The chain links TRBV6-1 to TRBJ2-7; tentatively, D is TRBD2 (6 bases). The V end lost 6 bases, the J end lost 2 bases, and 11 bases lay between the germline ends. Germline CDR1 reads MNHNS; CDR2 reads SASEGT. The CDR3 is 13 amino acids. CDR3 amino acids: CASSTRGPYEQYV. DNA for the CDR3: TGTGCCAGCAGCACGCGGGGTCCCTACGAGCAGTACGTC.

Points on this clone: This sample also contains other DNA sequences that code for the same CDR3. The chain combines TRBV5-6 with TRBJ1-5; D may be TRBD1 (5 bases). The CDR3 contains 14 residues. V shed 0 bases and J shed 6 bases, with 10 bases lying between them. Germline V gene sequence: CDR1 SGHDT, CDR2 YYEEEE. CDR3 sequence (DNA): TGTGCCAGCAGCTTGGGGGGGTCAGGTCAGCCCCAGCATTTT. Translation gives CASSLGGSGQPQHF. Full variable domain (rest looked up from reference TRBV5-6 and TRBJ1-5): DAGVTQSPTHLIKTRGQQVTLRCSPKSGHDTVSWYQQALGQGPQFIFQYYEEEERQRGNFPDRFSGHQFPNYSSELNVNALLLGDSALYLCASSLGGSGQPQHFGDGTRLSIL.

The genes are TRBV18 and TRBJ1-1; tentative D call: TRBD1 (6 bases). Deletions cut 3 bases from V and 6 bases from J, with 8 bases between. The germline V gene encodes CDR1 KGHSH and CDR2 LQKENI. The CDR3 extends over 12 amino acids. CDR3 nucleotides: TGTGCCAGCTCACCGGGGGGGCCTGAAGCTTTCTTT. Its protein is CASSPGGPEAFF.

A remark on this clone: This specimen includes other DNA sequences encoding the same CDR3. The V gene is TRBV6-5, the J gene TRBJ1-5, with a possible D match to TRBD1 (6 bases). V shed 6 bases and J shed 4 bases, with 10 bases lying between them. CDR3 size: 13 residues. Germline V gene data show CDR1 as MNHEY and CDR2 as SVGAGI. The CDR3 DNA reads TGTGCCAGCAGGGGGGCAGGGAATCAGCCCCAGCATTTT. Its translation: CASRGAGNQPQHF.